This entry is about one T cell receptor (beta chain). Antigen unknown. The data belong to a study of T cell responses to AZD1222 COVID-19 vaccine. Notes on the study in general: The span of vaccine-associated CD4 TCRs extended across spike, with dominance at 160-218 and 743-854. Donors were chiefly white British, with a greater number of females, and clonal diversity was perhaps underestimated.

Libraries were prepared by immunoSEQ multiplex PCR; TCRdb keeps only in-frame clonotypes and omits some of them. This sample yields some 110,000 clones, of which about 89% are seen a single time; 6.5% to 7.5% belongs to the top ten. Second doses were pooled across both intervals (about 4 or about 12 weeks). Trimming left V 5 bases short and J 0 bases short, with 17 bases between. Germline V lookup: CDR1 SGHAT, CDR2 FQNNGV. CDR3 size: 16 residues. This chain joins TRBV11-2 and TRBJ2-7; D perhaps matches TRBD1 (6 bases). The sequence was obtained from an adult who received the AZD1222 COVID-19 vaccine. The source material was peripheral blood, sampled 28 days after the second AZD1222 dose. Here the CDR3 DNA reads TGTGCCAGCAGCCCCCTCCGGCGACAGGTCTCCTACGAGCAGTACTTC. It yields the protein CASSPLRRQVSYEQYF.